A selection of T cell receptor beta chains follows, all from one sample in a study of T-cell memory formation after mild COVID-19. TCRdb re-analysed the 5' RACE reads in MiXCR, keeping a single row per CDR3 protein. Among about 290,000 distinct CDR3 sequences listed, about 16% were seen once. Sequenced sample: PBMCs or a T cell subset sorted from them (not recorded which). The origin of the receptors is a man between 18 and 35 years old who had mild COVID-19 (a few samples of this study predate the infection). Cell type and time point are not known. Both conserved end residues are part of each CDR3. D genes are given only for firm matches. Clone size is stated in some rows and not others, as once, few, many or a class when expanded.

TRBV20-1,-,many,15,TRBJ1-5,TGCAGTGCTAGCCCCGGTGAGGGCCCCTATCATTCCCAGCATTTT,CSASPGEGPYHSQHF
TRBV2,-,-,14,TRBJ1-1,TGTGCCAGCAGTGAGGGCTTTTCTGACACTGAAGCTTTCTTT,CASSEGFSDTEAFF
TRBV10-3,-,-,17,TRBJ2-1,TGTGCCATCAGTGAGTCCGGCACTGCGAGCTCCTACAATGAGCAGTTCTTC,CAISESGTASSYNEQFF
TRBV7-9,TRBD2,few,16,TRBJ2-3,TGTGCCAGCAGCTTAACTAGCGAACGCCGAATGGATACGCAGTATTTT,CASSLTSERRMDTQYF
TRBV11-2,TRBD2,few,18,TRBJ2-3,TGTGCCAGCAGCTTAGTGGGACTAGCGGGCCGGGGGCCGGATACGCAGTATTTT,CASSLVGLAGRGPDTQYF
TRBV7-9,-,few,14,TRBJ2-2,TGTGCCAGCAGCTTCGGGGCCTACACCGGGGAGCTGTTTTTT,CASSFGAYTGELFF
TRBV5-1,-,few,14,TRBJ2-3,TGCGCCAGCAGCTTGGATCCTAGTCAAGATACGCAGTATTTT,CASSLDPSQDTQYF
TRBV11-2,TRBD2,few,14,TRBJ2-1,TGTGCCAGCAGACGACTAGCGGGGGGGCCAGAGCAGTTCTTC,CASRRLAGGPEQFF
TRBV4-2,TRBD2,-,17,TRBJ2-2,TGTGCCAGCAGCCCGTCGACTAGCGGGGGAGCCACCGGGGAGCTGTTTTTT,CASSPSTSGGATGELFF
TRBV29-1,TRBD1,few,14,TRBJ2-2,TGCAGCGTACCCAGGACAGGGCGATCCGGGGAGCTGTTTTTT,CSVPRTGRSGELFF
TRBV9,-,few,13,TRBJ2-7,TGTGCCAGCAGCGTAGCTGTCAGCTACGAGCAGTACTTC,CASSVAVSYEQYF
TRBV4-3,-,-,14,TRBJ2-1,TGCGCCAGCAGCCAAGATAACAAATACAATGAGCAGTTCTTC,CASSQDNKYNEQFF
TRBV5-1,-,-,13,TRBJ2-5,TGCGCCAGCAGCTTACGAGTTGCGGAGACCCAGTACTTC,CASSLRVAETQYF
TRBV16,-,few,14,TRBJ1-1,TGTGCCAGCAGCCCATCACGGACAGTCACTGAAGCTTTCTTT,CASSPSRTVTEAFF
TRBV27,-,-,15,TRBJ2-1,TGTGCCAGCAGTTTATCGGTAACAGGCATAGATGAGCAGTTCTTC,CASSLSVTGIDEQFF
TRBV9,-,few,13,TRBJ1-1,TGTGCCAGCAGCCCCGACCTGTACACTGAAGCTTTCTTT,CASSPDLYTEAFF
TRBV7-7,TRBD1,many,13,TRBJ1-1,TGTGCCAGCAGCACCTCGACAGGGACCGAAGCTTTCTTT,CASSTSTGTEAFF
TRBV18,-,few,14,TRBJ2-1,TGTGCCAGCTCACCTGGGACGGACATGAATGAGCAGTTCTTC,CASSPGTDMNEQFF
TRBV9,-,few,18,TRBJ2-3,TGTGCCAGCAGCGTCTATGATACAGGGCCGGATCCTTCAGATACGCAGTATTTT,CASSVYDTGPDPSDTQYF
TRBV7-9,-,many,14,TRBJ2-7,TGTGCCAGCAGCCTGGACGGCGAACGCTACGAGCAGTACTTC,CASSLDGERYEQYF
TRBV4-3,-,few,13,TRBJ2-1,TGCGCCAGCAGCCAGGAACGAAGTAGTGAGCAGTTCTTC,CASSQERSSEQFF
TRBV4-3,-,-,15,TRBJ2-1,TGCGCCAGCAGCCAAGACAGGGCCTCCTACAATGAGCAGTTCTTC,CASSQDRASYNEQFF
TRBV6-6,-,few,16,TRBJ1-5,TGTGCCAGCAGTTACGGGGGGCAGAGCTCAATCAGCCCCCAGCATTTT,CASSYGGQSSISPQHF
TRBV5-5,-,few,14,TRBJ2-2,TGTGCCAGCAGCTTGGGACAGCTGGTCGGGGAGCTGTTTTTT,CASSLGQLVGELFF
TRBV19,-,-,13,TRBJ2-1,TGTGCCAGTAGTATAGATCAGTCGGATGAGCAGTTCTTC,CASSIDQSDEQFF
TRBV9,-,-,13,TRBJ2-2,TGTGCCAGCAGCGTAGGGCGGTCCGGGGAGCTGTTTTTT,CASSVGRSGELFF
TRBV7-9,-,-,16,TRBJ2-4,TGTGCCAGCAGCACCACCTTTGGTGGGACCGAAAACATTCAGTACTTC,CASSTTFGGTENIQYF
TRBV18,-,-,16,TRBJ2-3,TGTGCCAGCTCACCGCAGTCGAGGGTCAGCACAGATACGCAGTATTTT,CASSPQSRVSTDTQYF
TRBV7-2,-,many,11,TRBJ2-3,TGTGCCAGCAGCTCTCAAGATACGCAGTATTTT,CASSSQDTQYF
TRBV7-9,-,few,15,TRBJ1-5,TGTGCCAGCACCACGGACTCGGCCCCCAATCAGCCCCAGCATTTT,CASTTDSAPNQPQHF
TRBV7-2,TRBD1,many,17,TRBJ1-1,TGTGCCAGCAGCTTCGAGATTGGGACAGGGAGTGCCGCTGAAGCTTTCTTT,CASSFEIGTGSAAEAFF
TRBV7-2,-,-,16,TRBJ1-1,TGTGCCAGCGTAAGGCAGGGAAGATGGTCGAACACTGAAGCTTTCTTT,CASVRQGRWSNTEAFF
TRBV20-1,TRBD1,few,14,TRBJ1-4,TGCAGTGCTAGGAAGGGACAGGGGCGTGAAAAACTGTTTTTT,CSARKGQGREKLFF
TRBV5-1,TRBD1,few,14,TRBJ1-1,TGCGCCAGCAGCTCCCGGGACAGCCTCACTGAAGCTTTCTTT,CASSSRDSLTEAFF
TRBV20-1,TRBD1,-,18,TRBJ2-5,TGCAGTGCCCGATACCCGGGACAGGGGGCAAATTGGTTGGAGACCCAGTACTTC,CSARYPGQGANWLETQYF
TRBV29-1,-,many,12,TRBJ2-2,TGCAGCGCTACTAGGAGCCGCGGGGAGCTGTTTTTT,CSATRSRGELFF
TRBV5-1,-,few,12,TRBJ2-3,TGCGCCAGCAGGGTAGGCTCGGATACGCAGTATTTT,CASRVGSDTQYF